This entry lists 23 T cell receptor beta chains sequenced from one sample in a study of T cells after yellow fever vaccination. MiXCR, applied by TCRdb to the 5' RACE reads, yields one record per CDR3 protein. The sample shows 250,000 to 300,000 distinct CDR3 sequences, approximately 5.2% of them seen only once. Sequencing was performed on CD4+ T cells sorted from PBMCs, taken on the day of the yellow fever booster vaccination. These TCRs come from a man younger than 30 who received the YFV17D yellow fever vaccine.

The V gene is TRBV7-2, the J gene TRBJ2-7; a weak D match, TRBD1 (5 bases). The germline V and J ends were trimmed by 5 bases and 2 bases, with 10 bases remaining between them. This CDR3 has 13 residues. Germline assignment: CDR1 SGHTA and CDR2 FQGNSA. CDR3 loop: CASSPQGTYEQYV. The DNA for the CDR3 is TGTGCCAGCAGCCCCCAGGGCACCTACGAGCAGTACGTC.

At least ten counts were recorded for this clonotype. This chain uses TRBV9 with TRBJ2-1, with D perhaps TRBD1 or TRBD2 (5 bases each). CDR1 is SGDLS, CDR2 YYNGEE, per germline. The germline V and J ends were trimmed by 2 bases and 0 bases, with 15 bases remaining between them. This CDR3 spans 17 amino acids. The CDR3 region is CASSVRPGPLSYNEQFF. CDR3 bases: TGTGCCAGCAGCGTCCGACCGGGACCCCTCTCCTACAATGAGCAGTTCTTC.

This clonotype was observed a handful of times. The rearrangement joins TRBV20-1 to TRBJ2-1, with D uncertain. CDR3 length: 13 residues. The V end was cut by 5 bases, the J end by 8 bases, with 16 bases between. Germline CDR1 reads DFQATT; CDR2 reads SNEGSKA (reference sequence). This CDR3 is CSAYSQFMDEQFF. CDR3 in DNA: TGCAGTGCTTACAGCCAGTTTATGGATGAGCAGTTCTTC.

This clonotype was seen a few times. CDR3 coding DNA: TGTGCCTGGGACGGACAGGGGATCTACGAGCAGTACTTC. Protein: CAWDGQGIYEQYF. This rearrangement joins TRBV30 to TRBJ2-7; 9 bases agree with TRBD1. With V trimmed by 5 bases and J by 3 bases, 5 bases remained unmatched. The CDR3 spans 13 residues. Germline V gene data show CDR1 as GTSNPN and CDR2 as SVGIG (reference sequence). The entire variable domain, with the rest obtained from reference TRBV30 and TRBJ2-7, is as follows: SQTIHQWPATLVQPVGSPLSLECTVEGTSNPNLYWYRQAAGRGLQLLFYSVGIGQISSEVPQNLSASRPQDRQFILSSKKLLLSDSGFYLCAWDGQGIYEQYFGPGTRLTVT.

This chain connects TRBV20-1 to TRBJ2-3; D possibly corresponds to TRBD2 (6 bases). V was clipped by 6 bases and J by 2 bases, with 18 bases between them. Germline V CDR1 and CDR2: DFQATT, SNEGSKA (reference sequence). The CDR3 is made up of 15 amino acids. The CDR3 DNA is TGCAGTGCCCCGAGTATGCTAGCGAACACAGATACGCAGTATTTT. Protein: CSAPSMLANTDTQYF.

This clonotype was seen a few times. The V gene is TRBV12-3 or TRBV12-4, the J gene TRBJ2-5; D is uncertain. The CDR3 sequence is 12 residues long. Trimming left V 5 bases short and J 7 bases short, with 11 bases between. In DNA form, the CDR3 reads TGTGCCAGCAGTCCGGGTCGTTTGACCCAGTACTTC. As protein: CASSPGRLTQYF.

This clonotype was seen a handful of times. The CDR3 region has the DNA TGCGCCAGCAGCCAAAACACGGGACAGCGAAGCGAAAAACTGTTTTTT. Its translation: CASSQNTGQRSEKLFF. The chain links TRBV4-3 to TRBJ1-4; 7 positions match TRBD1. The germline CDR1 and CDR2 sequences are LGHNA and YSLEER. Trimming removed 2 bases from V and 8 bases from J; junction bases left unmatched: 11. This CDR3 contains 16 residues.

The sample holds a few counts of this clonotype. The chain links TRBV20-1 to TRBJ2-5; TRBD1 agrees at 9 bases. The CDR3 covers 17 residues. Per the germline V gene, CDR1 is DFQATT and CDR2 is SNEGSKA (reference sequence). The ends lost 6 bases at V and 5 bases at J; junction bases unmatched: 19. The CDR3 DNA sequence: TGCAGTGCGCCCCCCCCTGGACAGGGGATTTGGGGGGAGACCCAGTACTTC. As protein: CSAPPPGQGIWGETQYF.

This clonotype was observed a few times. The CDR3 spells CSTSRDLNQPQHF. CDR3 coding DNA: TGCAGTACTTCCAGGGACCTCAATCAGCCCCAGCATTTT. The chain uses TRBV20-1 and TRBJ1-5; D is perhaps TRBD1 (5 bases). From germline, CDR1 is DFQATT and CDR2 SNEGSKA (reference sequence). Between the trimmed V and J ends, which lost 8 bases and 3 bases, there was a span of 14 bases. CDR3 length: 13 amino acids.

This clonotype was seen repeatedly, ten times or more. The rearrangement links TRBV5-1 to TRBJ2-1; tentative D call: TRBD2 (6 bases). This CDR3 contains 11 residues. V was cut by 6 bases and J by 8 bases, with 9 bases left in between. Germline V gene lookup returns CDR1 SGHRS and CDR2 YFSETQ. The CDR3 DNA is TGCGCCAGCAATTGGGGGGATGAGCAGTTCTTC. It codes for CASNWGDEQFF.

Here the CDR3 reads CASRGLAGGQEQFF. The CDR3 coding sequence is TGTGCCAGCAGAGGTTTAGCGGGGGGCCAAGAGCAGTTCTTC. The chain is built from TRBV7-8 and TRBJ2-1; 10 bases agree with TRBD2. Trimming at V came to 6 bases and at J to 10 bases, leaving 9 bases not matched to a gene. Germline V gives CDR1 SGHVS, CDR2 FQNEAQ. The CDR3 extends over 14 amino acids.

This clonotype was detected only a few times. The chain links TRBV7-2 to TRBJ1-6, with a tentative D call TRBD1 (6 bases). Germline V CDR1 and CDR2: SGHTA, FQGNSA. The V gene lost 1 base and the J gene lost 10 bases, with 11 bases spanning the gap. This CDR3 region has 14 residues. CDR3 nucleotides: TGTGCCAGCAGCTTAGGGGGGGCGGCCTCACCCCTCCACTTT. Translating it yields CASSLGGAASPLHF. The full variable domain, with the rest looked up from reference TRBV7-2 and TRBJ1-6, is GAGVSQSPSNKVTEKGKDVELRCDPISGHTALYWYRQSLGQGLEFLIYFQGNSAPDKSGLPSDRFSAERTGGSVSTLTIQRTQQEDSAVYLCASSLGGAASPLHFGNGTRLTVT.

The chain carries TRBV7-9 and TRBJ2-5, with D perhaps TRBD1 (5 bases). Germline CDR1 reads SEHNR; CDR2 reads FQNEAQ (reference sequence). The CDR3 has 16 amino acids. Trimming stripped 5 bases from V and 5 bases from J, with 21 bases between. This CDR3 reads CASSPGIGRAGETQYF. In DNA, the CDR3 is TGTGCCAGCAGCCCAGGGATCGGCAGGGCCGGGGAGACCCAGTACTTC.

The table lists this clonotype with a few counts. The J gene is TRBJ1-2, the V gene TRBV20-1, with TRBD1 matching 7 bases. Germline V gene sequence: CDR1 DFQATT, CDR2 SNEGSKA (reference sequence). J lost 2 bases, V lost 5 bases, and 8 bases had no gene match. The CDR3 extends over 14 amino acids. The CDR3 coding sequence is TGCAGTGCTCTGACTCGACAGGGAAACTATGGCTACACCTTC. Residues: CSALTRQGNYGYTF.

The chain links TRBV6-1 to TRBJ2-7; D not resolved. The CDR3 is 12 residues long. Germline V gene data show CDR1 as MNHNS and CDR2 as SASEGT. Between the trimmed V and J ends, which lost 8 bases and 7 bases, there was a span of 15 bases. The CDR3 here is CASEHLGREQYV. The DNA for the CDR3 is TGTGCCAGCGAGCATCTAGGTAGGGAGCAGTACGTC.

The sample holds a few counts of this clonotype. The V and J genes are TRBV6-5 and TRBJ1-4; D uncertain. Looked up from germline, CDR1 is MNHEY and CDR2 is SVGAGI. The CDR3 spans 14 residues. The ends were cut back, 10 bases at V and 1 base at J, with 13 bases in the middle. DNA of the CDR3: TGTGCCACAGCTAACACGGGAACTAATGAAAAACTGTTTTTT. It is translated as CATANTGTNEKLFF.

CDR3 DNA sequence: TGTGCCAGCAGTTTGGGGGTAAATAATTCACCCCTCCACTTT. The encoded protein is CASSLGVNNSPLHF. J is TRBJ1-6 and V is TRBV12-3 or TRBV12-4; D is perhaps TRBD1 (5 bases). The CDR3 has 14 residues. The germline V and J ends were trimmed by 3 bases and 5 bases, with 8 bases remaining between them.

A few counts support this clonotype. This chain joins TRBV19 and TRBJ2-1; tentatively, D is TRBD2 (5 bases). V dropped 0 bases and J dropped 9 bases, with 12 bases sitting between them. The V gene's germline CDR1 is LNHDA and CDR2 SQIVND (reference sequence). The length of the CDR3 is 14 residues. CDR3 amino acids: CASSIDTGRGEQFF. CDR3 nucleotides: TGTGCCAGTAGTATAGATACGGGCCGGGGTGAGCAGTTCTTC.

This clonotype was detected a few times. This rearrangement joins TRBV10-3 to TRBJ2-3; 10 bases agree with TRBD1. Trimming took 4 bases from V and 1 from J; bases not matched to a gene: 2. Per the germline V gene, CDR1 is ENHRY and CDR2 is SYGVKD. There are 15 residues in the CDR3. Here the CDR3 DNA reads TGTGCCATCAGTGTCGGGACAGGGGGCACAGATACGCAGTATTTT. This encodes CAISVGTGGTDTQYF.

This clonotype has a handful of counts. The chain is built from TRBV5-4 and TRBJ1-2; possibly TRBD1 for D (5 bases). Germline CDR1 is SGHNT and CDR2 is YYREEE (reference sequence). The V and J ends lost 3 bases and 3 bases respectively, with 9 bases between them. The CDR3 consists of 13 residues. Written as DNA, the CDR3 is TGTGCCAGCAGCTCAGCGACAGACTATGGCTACACCTTC. Protein: CASSSATDYGYTF.

This clonotype was picked up a small number of times. The chain employs TRBV5-4 and TRBJ2-3; D could derive from TRBD1 or TRBD2 (5 bases each). The CDR3 totals 15 residues. The V and J ends lost 2 bases and 2 bases respectively, with 12 bases between them. Germline V lookup: CDR1 SGHNT, CDR2 YYREEE (reference sequence). The CDR3 reads CASSFRGGYTDTQYF. CDR3 in DNA: TGTGCCAGCAGCTTTCGGGGCGGCTACACAGATACGCAGTATTTT.

There are many counts of this clonotype. The chain employs TRBV7-2 and TRBJ2-1; TRBD1 or TRBD2 may be the D gene (5 bases each). Germline V gives CDR1 SGHTA, CDR2 FQGNSA. The CDR3 has 16 amino acids. Trimming took off 1 base at V and 4 bases at J, with 14 bases between the two ends. CDR3 in amino acids: CASSLEGTTRYNEQFF. In nucleotides, the CDR3 is TGTGCCAGCAGCTTAGAGGGGACGACGAGATACAATGAGCAGTTCTTC.

V is TRBV20-1 and J is TRBJ1-2; D is unresolved. CDR3 size: 11 residues. Germline CDR1 and CDR2: DFQATT and SNEGSKA (reference sequence). Trimming removed 5 bases from V and 2 bases from J, with 6 bases in between. The CDR3: CSAGQNYGYTF. In nucleotides, the CDR3 is TGCAGTGCTGGTCAGAACTATGGCTACACCTTC.